The present TCR beta chain was sequenced within a study of vaccination effects on CD4 cells after COVID-19. Per the germline V gene, CDR1 is SGHTA and CDR2 is FQGNSA. The CDR3 consists of 17 residues. The V end lost 2 bases, the J end lost 8 bases, and 24 bases lay between the germline ends. The method was immunoSEQ multiplex PCR; TCRdb's version includes in-frame clones alone and lacks a portion of them. The data show roughly 34,000 clones, with roughly four fifths seen just once and about 1.6% held by the top ten. This clone was seen a single time. Its specificity is unknown. Study conclusions and caveats: Only a few convalescent patients and no early post-infection timepoints featured in the study.

Peptide-pool stimulation followed by sequencing identified expanded antigen-specific CD4+ clonotypes in the ViraFEST assay. Culture lasted about ten days before CD4+ T cell isolation. Participants completed two doses of the BNT162b2 or mRNA-1273 vaccine. Every well housed roughly 2.1 million PBMC, which grew in culture alongside around 11 IU/ml IL-2 and around 10 ug/ml peptides. Half-medium replacement with IL-2 medium occurred on days 3 and 7. This sample comprised CD4+ T cells from PBMCs cultured with HCoV-NL63 spike peptides, obtained after COVID-19 vaccination. The sequence derives from a human donor who received a COVID-19 vaccine. Some clones in this sample may be carry-over from other donors' samples. The rearrangement links TRBV7-2 to TRBJ1-2; D not certain. CDR3 nucleotide sequence: TGTGCCAGCAGCTTATTCGGGCGGACGGGAAGTGTGGGGGGCTACACCTTC. It codes for CASSLFGRTGSVGGYTF. Full variable domain (rest looked up from reference TRBV7-2 and TRBJ1-2): GAGVSQSPSNKVTEKGKDVELRCDPISGHTALYWYRQSLGQGLEFLIYFQGNSAPDKSGLPSDRFSAERTGGSVSTLTIQRTQQEDSAVYLCASSLFGRTGSVGGYTFGSGTRLTVV.